This T cell receptor (beta chain) was retrieved from a study of a mutant IDH1 vaccine in newly diagnosed glioma. Produced via immunoSEQ multiplex PCR; TCRdb's table is partial and in-frame only. The table includes 70,000 or so clones, roughly 86% detected once. Stated time point: week 35, safety follow-up. Each vaccine dose was 300 ug of mutant IDH1 20-mer peptide, with topical imiquimod. Astrocytomas that were new, WHO grade 3 or 4, IDH1-mutant and ATRX-lost were present in the donors. General study findings and limits: In roughly 93% of patients, immune responses induced by the vaccine occurred.

A note on this clone: The antigen is not known.

CDR3 length: 15 amino acids. The junction had 9 bases not matched to a gene; V was cut back by 8 bases and J by 4 bases. Germline V CDR1 and CDR2: MDHEN, SYDVKM. The TCR was taken from a man aged 25-45 years with glioma. The chain has TRBV28 and TRBJ2-3; 10 bases align to TRBD1. The input for sequencing was PBMCs, taken from a glioma patient whose treatment included an IDH1 peptide vaccine. The CDR3, as DNA: TGTGCCAGCCGAGGGACAGGGGTTCCCCCAGATACGCAGTATTTT. Translation: CASRGTGVPPDTQYF. Variable domain in full (rest from reference TRBV28 and TRBJ2-3): DVKVTQSSRYLVKRTGEKVFLECVQDMDHENMFWYRQDPGLGLRLIYFSYDVKMKEKGDIPEGYSVSREKKERFSLILESASTNQTSMYLCASRGTGVPPDTQYFGPGTRLTVL.